The present T cell receptor (beta chain) was sequenced within a study of shared clonotypes between healthy human individuals (TCRdb year 2020). Looking at the study overall: The cohort comprised a couple of women and a few men aged 18 to 49 years. Per donor, three plates each were used for CD4 naive and CD4 memory, two for CD8 naive, and one for CD8 memory. Leukapheresis yielded between about 0.85 and 9 billion PBMCs per donor. To increase sequencing depth and limit assay-specific biases, TCR repertoire library preparation and sequencing were carried out by different laboratories using diverse techniques. To estimate repertoire size and how much clonotypes are shared between individuals, the study performed deep sequencing of blood TCR repertoires from a handful of healthy adults.

Donors were healthy HIV-negative adults with no recently reported acute infections or vaccinations. Only Caucasian adults living in Nashville, Tennessee, USA were represented among the donors. CD4+ T cells were enriched by magnetic negative selection; naive cells were then positively selected on CD45RA, and the negative fraction formed the memory subset. Blood was collected by leukapheresis, and PBMCs were isolated by Ficoll-Histopaque density gradient centrifugation and then cryopreserved in liquid nitrogen vapor phase. Analytical flow cytometry was used to check the purity and quantity of every magnetically sorted T cell population. Genomic DNA was isolated from each sorted fraction and quantified by UV absorbance on a Nanodrop 2000c. In the case of this clone: It lacks a known antigen. No base quality information exists; no much larger clone differs at one position.

Using the deep immunoSEQ assay, TCR CDR3 regions were amplified from genomic DNA by multiplex PCR. Extracted genomic DNA from each cell subset was distributed evenly across all wells of several immunoSEQ 96-well plates, and each plate was treated as a replicate. Each replicate PCR for sorted subsets received about 210 ng genomic DNA, equal to tens of thousands of T cell genomes. The purified libraries were quantified using a Qubit 3.0 fluorometer, sized with a Bioanalyzer 2100, and then quantified again using the KAPA Library Quantification kit. Every immunoSEQ 96-well plate was sequenced on a dedicated single-read 150-cycle Illumina NextSeq 550 flow cell. As for the original processing: Because the immunoSEQ output included only junctional sequences and no quality scores, the filtering could not be the same as the filtering used for full-length reads. Sequences were annotated with PyIR, a Python wrapper for IgBLAST v1.9, and V/J genes and CDR3 were assigned using IMGT germline references. Reads with weak V/J assignments (E-value above 1e-6), missing CDR3, stop codons, out-of-frame junctions, or ambiguous translated residues were removed. V3J clonotypes were defined as sequences sharing the same inferred V gene, J gene, and CDR3 amino acid sequence. To compute the percentage overlap between repertoires, the number of shared unique clonotypes was divided by the size of the smaller repertoire. Repertoire richness was assessed with RTK rarefaction, the Chao1 estimator, and Recon v2.1 estimates of unobserved clonotypes. Generation probabilities for all TCRbeta clonotypes obtained by the gDNA method from a handful of donors were computed using OLGA. TCRdb took this table from immuneACCESS and kept in-frame rearrangements with V and J called. Such tables lack part of the clones; where checked against another copy, unresolved V genes explain under half of the gap, and the rest is unexplained. V and J calls and clone size follow that table, whereas D and trimming were derived from the DNA. In this sample the table shows 2 million to 2.5 million clones, over 90% of which occur a single time. Of the sample, 0.39% falls within the top ten clones.

What the work shows at the level of the full study, not this receptor alone: Sampling was restricted to blood, and TCR repertoires in tissue are likely to differ from TCR repertoires in blood. Rarefaction of sorted-subset datasets indicated incomplete sequencing despite the large sequencing depth. Naive subsets generally had larger estimated clonotype richness than memory subsets did. Across several donors, 5% to 6% of naive CD4, more than 3% of naive CD8, 2.3% of memory CD4, and roughly 0.4% of memory CD8 clonotypes were shared. The small number of donors limited the genetic and exposure-history diversity represented. Compared with non-shared clonotypes, the clonotypes found in all four sorted-subset donors had higher generation probabilities. Pairwise subsampling led to the expectation that sequencing depth would affect the degree of clonotype sharing among donors.

What was sequenced was naive CD4+ T cells from PBMCs. The meaning of the sample's cell subset or site label: CD45RA+ positively selected. The receptor was derived from a man between 18 and 35 years old in good health. Some clones in this sample may be carry-over from other donors' samples.

The DNA reads TGTGCCAGCTCACCGCAAACCGGGGAGCTGTTTTTT. It is translated as CASSPQTGELFF. The sequence joins TRBV18 to TRBJ2-2; no D segment can be confidently identified. According to the germline V gene, CDR1 reads KGHSH and CDR2 reads LQKENI. From its cysteine to its phenylalanine, the CDR3 spans 12 amino acids. Only the CDR3 portion is preserved as DNA: 36 bases, with reading frame beginning at the first base. The V end loses 3 bases and the J end loses 5 bases, and a stretch of 4 bases separates them.